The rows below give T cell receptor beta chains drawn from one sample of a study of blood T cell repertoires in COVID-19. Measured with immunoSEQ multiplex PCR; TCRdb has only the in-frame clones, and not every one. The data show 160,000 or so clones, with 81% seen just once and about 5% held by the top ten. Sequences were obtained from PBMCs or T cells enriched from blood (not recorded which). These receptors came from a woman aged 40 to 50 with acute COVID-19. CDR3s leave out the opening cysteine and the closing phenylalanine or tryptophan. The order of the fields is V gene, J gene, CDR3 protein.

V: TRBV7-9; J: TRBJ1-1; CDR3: ASSLQNTEAF
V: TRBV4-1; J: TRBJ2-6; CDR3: ASSLGLARGANVLT
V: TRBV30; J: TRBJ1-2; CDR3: AWRTPGGGVGYGYT
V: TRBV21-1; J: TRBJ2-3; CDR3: ASSKRCEGTDTQY
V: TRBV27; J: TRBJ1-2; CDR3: ASSSGSGTAT
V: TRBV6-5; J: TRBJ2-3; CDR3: ASSYVAGGSTDTQY
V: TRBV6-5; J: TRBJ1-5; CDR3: ASSLDRPAQH
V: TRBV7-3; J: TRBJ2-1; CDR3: ASSLRGREGTYNEQF
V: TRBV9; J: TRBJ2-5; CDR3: ASSLGQGRETQY
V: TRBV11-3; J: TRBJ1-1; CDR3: ASSLGYQGARAF
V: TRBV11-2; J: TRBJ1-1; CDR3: ASRPSRLKTNTEAF
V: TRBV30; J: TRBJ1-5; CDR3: AWSVADRTNQPQH
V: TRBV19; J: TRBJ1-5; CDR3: ASSRGQGYQPQH
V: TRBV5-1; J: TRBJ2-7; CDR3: ASSLGPGGDEQY
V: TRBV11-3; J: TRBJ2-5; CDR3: ASSFWSGHNQETQY
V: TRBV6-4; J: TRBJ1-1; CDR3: ASSAGGVNTEAF
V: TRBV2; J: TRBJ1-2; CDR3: ASRVRGGYGYT
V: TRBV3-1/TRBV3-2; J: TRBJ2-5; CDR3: ASGDGRGGETQY
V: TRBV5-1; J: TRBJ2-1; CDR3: ASSLDGAYNEQF
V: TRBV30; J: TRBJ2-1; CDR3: AWGKGTSGSSNEQF
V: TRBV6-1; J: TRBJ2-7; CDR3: ASSEATSGRLEQY
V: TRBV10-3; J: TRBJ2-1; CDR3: AISEGGTGLRNEQF
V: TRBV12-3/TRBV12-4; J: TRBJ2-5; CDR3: ASSPRGWGTQY
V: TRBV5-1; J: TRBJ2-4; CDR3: ASSIHGTGGGLGQY
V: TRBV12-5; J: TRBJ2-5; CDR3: ASGLDLPTQY
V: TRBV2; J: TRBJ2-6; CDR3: ASGGQSSGANVLT
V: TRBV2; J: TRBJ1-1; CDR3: ASSDGTGRTEAF
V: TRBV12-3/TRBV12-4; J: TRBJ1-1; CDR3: ASSFGTEAF
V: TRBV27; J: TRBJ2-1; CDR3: ASSFEAGGYNEQF
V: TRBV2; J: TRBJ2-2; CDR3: ASSLLAPTITGELF
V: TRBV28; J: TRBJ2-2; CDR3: ASSPGSGELF
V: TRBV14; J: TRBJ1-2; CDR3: ASSQDRVSMGYT
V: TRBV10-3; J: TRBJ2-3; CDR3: AISESLSGEVTDTQY
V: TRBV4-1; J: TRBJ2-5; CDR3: ASSQGTGKETQY
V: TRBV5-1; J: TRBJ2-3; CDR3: ASSLGGTDTQY
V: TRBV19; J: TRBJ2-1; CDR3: ASRVAGGHNEQF
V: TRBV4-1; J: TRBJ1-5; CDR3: ASSPEDRGRLQPQH
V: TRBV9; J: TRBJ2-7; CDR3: ASSPQGPLGIYEQY
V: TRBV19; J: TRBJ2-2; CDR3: ASSINGAVPGELF
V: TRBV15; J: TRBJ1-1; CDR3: ATSRDDTHA
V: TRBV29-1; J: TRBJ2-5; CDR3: SVEGRGTSALVVGQY
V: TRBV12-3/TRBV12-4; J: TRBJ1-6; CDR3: ASRQGYNSPLH
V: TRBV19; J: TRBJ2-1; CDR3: ASRTSGTSMNEQF
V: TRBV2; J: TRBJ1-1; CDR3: ASSEAPDTEAF
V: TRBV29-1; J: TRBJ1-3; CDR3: SVGGDRAGNTIY
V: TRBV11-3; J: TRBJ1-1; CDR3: ASSSRWGEAF
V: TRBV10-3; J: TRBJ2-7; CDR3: AISEKGQGYEQY
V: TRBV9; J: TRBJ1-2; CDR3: ASSPGRQGYGYT
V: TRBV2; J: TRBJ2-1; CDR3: ASSESSGGSYNEQF
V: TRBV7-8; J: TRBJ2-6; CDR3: ASSLVRLAGLSSGANVLT
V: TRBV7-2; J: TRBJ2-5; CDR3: ASSLGRQRTQY
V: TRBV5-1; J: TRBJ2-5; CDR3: ASSGGSEETQY
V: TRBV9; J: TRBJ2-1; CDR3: ASSVVGTSGWEEQF
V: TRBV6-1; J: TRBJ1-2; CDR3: ASSEGGEYYGYT
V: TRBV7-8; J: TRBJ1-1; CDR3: ASSRIDNMNTEAF
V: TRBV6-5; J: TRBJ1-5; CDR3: ASSYSNRVNQPQH
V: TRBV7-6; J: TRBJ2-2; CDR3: ASSTGDVNGELF
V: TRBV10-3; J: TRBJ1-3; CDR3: AIRGTANGNTIY
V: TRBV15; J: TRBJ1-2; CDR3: ATSRGSEAQRRGYT